The TCR beta chain described here comes from a study of beta chain features in type 1 diabetes. This CDR3 contains 13 residues. CDR1 SQVTM and CDR2 ANQGSEA come from the germline V gene. V was clipped by 2 bases and J by 4 bases, with 11 bases between them. Purity of each sorted population was above 95%. Investigators reverse transcribed all isolated RNA, so they sequenced expressed TCRB transcripts. Data came from immunoSEQ multiplex PCR; TCRdb stores just in-frame clones and leaves some out. The sample lists 360,000 or so clones; about 20% were seen once. This clonotype originated in a woman aged 18-30 years in good health. The chain employs TRBV29-1 and TRBJ1-1, with D possibly being TRBD1 (6 bases). Specimen: naive CD4+ T cells from blood. The CDR3 here is CSVENRVGTEAFF. CDR3 DNA sequence: TGCAGCGTTGAAAACAGGGTAGGCACTGAAGCTTTCTTT. The full variable domain, with the rest looked up from reference TRBV29-1 and TRBJ1-1, is SAVISQKPSRDICQRGTSLTIQCQVDSQVTMMFWYRQQPGQSLTLIATANQGSEATYESGFVIDKFPISRPNLTFSTLTVSNMSPEDSSIYLCSVENRVGTEAFFGQGTRLTVV.